Here is one TCR beta chain with its context. This CDR3 region has 13 residues. The germline gives CDR1 KGHSH, CDR2 LQKENI. Trimming took 3 bases from V and 9 from J, leaving 11 bases between them. 13 Jbeta primers and 60 Vbeta primers were used for the PCR. The data were produced by immunoSEQ multiplex PCR, yet TCRdb's version contains in-frame clones alone and is incomplete. This sample has tens of thousands of clones, with about 70% found just once. The data belong to a study of cytomegalovirus exposure and HLA in healthy donors. The chain employs TRBV18 and TRBJ1-4; D is undetermined. Sequences were obtained from PBMCs. This receptor was taken from a man aged 35 to 55 in good health and CMV-seropositive. DNA of the CDR3: TGTGCCAGCTCACCGGCAGGTCGGCAAAAACTGTTTTTT. Encoded protein: CASSPAGRQKLFF.